These 17 T cell receptor beta chains share one sample of origin, sequenced in a study of cytomegalovirus exposure and HLA in healthy donors. Clones were sequenced by immunoSEQ multiplex PCR, and TCRdb holds only the in-frame ones, with some missing. The sample shows under 150,000 clones, roughly 90% of them seen only once. Source material: PBMCs. The source of these receptors is a young man in good health and CMV-seronegative.

CDR3 protein: CASRYGGQGPYEQYF. DNA of the CDR3: TGCGCCAGCAGATACGGGGGACAGGGCCCCTACGAGCAGTACTTC. The chain carries TRBV5-1 and TRBJ2-7; TRBD1 matches 9 bases. The germline V gene encodes CDR1 SGHRS and CDR2 YFSETQ. V lost 5 bases, J lost 2 bases, and 8 bases stayed unmatched. The CDR3 extends over 15 amino acids.

This rearrangement joins TRBV11-2 to TRBJ1-5; 9 bases align to TRBD1. With 5 bases clipped from V and 5 bases from J, the junction kept 7 bases outside the gene matches. Germline V lookup: CDR1 SGHAT, CDR2 FQNNGV. The CDR3 totals 15 residues. For the CDR3, the DNA is TGTGCCAGCAGCCGGGGGACAGGGTTGCATCAGCCCCAGCATTTT. Its translation is CASSRGTGLHQPQHF.

The chain joins TRBV6-4 to TRBJ2-3; weak D call: TRBD2 (6 bases). V was shortened by 3 bases and J by 3 bases, with 16 bases between the two germline ends. CDR3 length equals 16 residues. Germline CDR1 MRHNA, CDR2 SNTAGT. CDR3 residues: CASSERGEEATDTQYF. In DNA form, the CDR3 reads TGTGCCAGCAGTGAGCGCGGGGAGGAGGCGACAGATACGCAGTATTTT.

The chain employs TRBV27 and TRBJ1-5, with TRBD1 identical over 10 bases. V was pared by 5 bases and J by 4 bases, with 8 bases of the junction left unmatched. The length of the CDR3 is 16 residues. From germline, CDR1 is MNHEY and CDR2 SMNVEV (reference sequence). CDR3 bases: TGTGCCAGCAGTCTGACAGGGGGCGACGGTAATCAGCCCCAGCATTTT. Its protein is CASSLTGGDGNQPQHF.

The rearrangement links TRBV10-3 to TRBJ2-3, with no clear D. The CDR3 has 18 amino acids. The germline V and J ends were trimmed by 3 bases and 2 bases, with 21 bases remaining between them. CDR1 is ENHRY, CDR2 SYGVKD, per germline. CDR3 in DNA: TGTGCCATCAGTGATCCCGTCAGATCCTCTACTATCACAGATACGCAGTATTTT. It is translated as CAISDPVRSSTITDTQYF.

The genes are TRBV28 and TRBJ2-1, with TRBD2 identical over 13 bases. CDR1 is MDHEN and CDR2 is SYDVKM in the germline V gene. The CDR3 is 15 amino acids. With 2 bases clipped from V and 7 bases from J, the junction kept 2 bases outside the gene matches. The CDR3 loop reads CASSLLLAGGNEQFF. CDR3 DNA: TGTGCCAGCAGTTTACTACTAGCGGGAGGGAATGAGCAGTTCTTC.

This clone came up a few times. This chain links TRBV29-1 with TRBJ2-3, with 8 nucleotides matching TRBD2. CDR3 length: 13 amino acids. Trimming removed 7 bases from V and 6 bases from J; junction bases left unmatched: 9. Germline CDR1 and CDR2: SQVTM and ANQGSEA. Here the CDR3 reads CSAGTRVGDTQYF. DNA of the CDR3: TGCAGCGCCGGGACTAGAGTGGGGGATACGCAGTATTTT.

The gene calls are TRBV7-2 and TRBJ2-5; the match to TRBD2 covers 15 bases. The V segment lost 0 bases and the J segment 2 bases; nucleotides outside the gene matches: 16. CDR1 is SGHTA, CDR2 FQGNSA, per germline. This CDR3 comprises 22 residues. DNA of the CDR3: TGTGCCAGCAGCTTAGCTTTCCCGCCGTGGGGACTAGCGGGAGGTGAGCAAGAGACCCAGTACTTC. Its translation is CASSLAFPPWGLAGGEQETQYF.

The genes are TRBV5-8 and TRBJ1-1, with D possibly TRBD1 on 6 matching bases. Germline-derived CDR1 and CDR2 are SGHTS and YDEGEE. The ends were cut back, 5 bases at V and 1 base at J, with 15 bases in the middle. This CDR3 has 15 amino acids. The CDR3 region is CASRFRGLSNTEAFF. Written as DNA, the CDR3 is TGTGCCAGCAGGTTCAGGGGACTATCGAACACTGAAGCTTTCTTT.

Only one count was recorded for this clone. This chain joins TRBV2 and TRBJ2-1; 13 bases match TRBD2. Germline loops: CDR1 SNHLY, CDR2 FYNNEI. V shed 5 bases and J 10 bases; nucleotides not matched to a gene: 8. The length of the CDR3 is 15 residues. CDR3: CASSRTSGGLGEQFF. The CDR3 DNA follows: TGTGCCAGCAGTCGGACTAGCGGGGGTTTGGGGGAGCAGTTCTTC. Full variable domain (rest looked up from reference TRBV2 and TRBJ2-1): EPEVTQTPSHQVTQMGQEVILRCVPISNHLYFYWYRQILGQKVEFLVSFYNNEISEKSEIFDDQFSVERPDGSNFTLKIRSTKLEDSAMYFCASSRTSGGLGEQFFGPGTRLTVL.

The chain combines TRBV15 with TRBJ1-5; no reliable D call. The CDR3 runs to 17 residues. Trimming stripped 1 base from V and 4 bases from J, with 17 bases between. Germline loops: CDR1 LNHNV, CDR2 YYDKDF (reference sequence). This CDR3 is CATSRGRDAGVNQPQHF. The CDR3 DNA reads as TGTGCCACCAGCAGAGGCCGGGATGCAGGAGTTAATCAGCCCCAGCATTTT.

The chain is built from TRBV5-4 and TRBJ2-7; 7 bases match TRBD2. Looked up from germline, CDR1 is SGHNT and CDR2 is YYREEE (reference sequence). The V gene end was trimmed by 0 bases and the J gene end by 2 bases; junction bases not matched to a gene: 5. The CDR3 sequence is 15 residues long. The CDR3 DNA sequence: TGTGCCAGCAGCTTGGGGCGGGAGAACCCCTACGAGCAGTACTTC. It specifies CASSLGRENPYEQYF.

This clone was seen more than once but under ten times. CDR3 protein: CASSLLDSGGAEAFF. The CDR3 DNA follows: TGTGCCAGCAGTCTCCTGGACAGCGGGGGGGCTGAAGCTTTCTTT. The chain employs TRBV2 and TRBJ1-1; D is possibly TRBD1 (6 bases). Germline values: CDR1 SNHLY, CDR2 FYNNEI. This CDR3 has 15 amino acids. Trimming left V 5 bases short and J 6 bases short, with 19 bases between.

CDR3 sequence: CASSLDRGSATNEKLFF. CDR3 DNA sequence: TGTGCCAGCAGCTTAGACAGGGGAAGTGCAACTAATGAAAAACTGTTTTTT. The J gene is TRBJ1-4, the V gene TRBV11-2, with D tentatively TRBD1 (6 bases). Germline loops: CDR1 SGHAT, CDR2 FQNNGV. The CDR3 totals 17 residues. V lost 0 bases to trimming and J lost 0 bases, with 11 bases between them.

The J gene is TRBJ2-5, the V gene TRBV15, with D perhaps TRBD1 (5 bases). Between the trimmed V and J ends, which lost 5 bases and 1 base, there was a span of 8 bases. Germline V lookup: CDR1 LNHNV, CDR2 YYDKDF (reference sequence). The CDR3 has 13 amino acids. CDR3 sequence: CATSSRAQETQYF. The CDR3, as DNA: TGTGCCACCAGCTCCAGGGCCCAAGAGACCCAGTACTTC.

The rearrangement uses TRBV5-1 and TRBJ2-7; 8 bases agree with TRBD1. CDR3 length: 13 amino acids. The germline V gene encodes CDR1 SGHRS and CDR2 YFSETQ. V dropped 4 bases and J dropped 2; count of bases not matched to a gene: 2. The chain's CDR3 is CASSVTGAYEQYF. The CDR3 DNA reads TGCGCCAGCAGCGTGACAGGGGCCTACGAGCAGTACTTC.

The chain links TRBV7-2 to TRBJ1-1; possibly TRBD1 for D (5 bases). There are 15 residues in the CDR3. The V gene's germline CDR1 is SGHTA and CDR2 FQGNSA. Between the trimmed V and J ends, which lost 0 bases and 4 bases, there was a span of 12 bases. The CDR3 DNA is TGTGCCAGCAGCTTAGCGGGGGGATGGGCCACTGAAGCTTTCTTT. Translated, it gives CASSLAGGWATEAFF.